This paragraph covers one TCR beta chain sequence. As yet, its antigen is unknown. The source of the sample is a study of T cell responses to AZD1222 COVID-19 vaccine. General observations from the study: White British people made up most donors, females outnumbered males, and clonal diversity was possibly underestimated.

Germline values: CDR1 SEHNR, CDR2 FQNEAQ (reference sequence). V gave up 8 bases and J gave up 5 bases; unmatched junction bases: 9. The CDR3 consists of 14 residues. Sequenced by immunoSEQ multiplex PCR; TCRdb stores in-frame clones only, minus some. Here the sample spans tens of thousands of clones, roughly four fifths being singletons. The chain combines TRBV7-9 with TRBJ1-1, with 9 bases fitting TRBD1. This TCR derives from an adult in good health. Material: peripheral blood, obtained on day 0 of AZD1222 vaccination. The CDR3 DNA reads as TGTGCCAGCTACCTAGGACAGGGGTTAACTGAAGCTTTCTTT. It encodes CASYLGQGLTEAFF.